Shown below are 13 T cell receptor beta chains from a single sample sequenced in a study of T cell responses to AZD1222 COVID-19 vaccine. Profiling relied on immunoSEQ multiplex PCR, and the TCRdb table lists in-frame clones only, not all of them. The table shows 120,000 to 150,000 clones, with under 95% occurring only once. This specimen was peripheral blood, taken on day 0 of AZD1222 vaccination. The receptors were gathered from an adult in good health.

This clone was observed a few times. CDR3 in amino acids: CASSERQGSYGYTF. The CDR3 nucleotides are TGTGCCAGCAGTGAAAGACAGGGGAGTTATGGCTACACCTTC. The chain couples TRBV2 to TRBJ1-2; 8 bases map to TRBD1. Losses at the gene ends were 2 bases for V and 5 bases for J; bases not matched to a gene: 4. The CDR3 runs to 14 residues. Germline V lookup: CDR1 SNHLY, CDR2 FYNNEI.

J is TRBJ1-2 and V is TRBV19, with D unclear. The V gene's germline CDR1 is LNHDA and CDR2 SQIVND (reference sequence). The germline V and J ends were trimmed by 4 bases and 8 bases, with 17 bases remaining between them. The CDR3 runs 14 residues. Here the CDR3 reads CASSTQAPFLGYTF. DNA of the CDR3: TGTGCCAGTAGTACCCAAGCTCCCTTCTTGGGCTACACCTTC.

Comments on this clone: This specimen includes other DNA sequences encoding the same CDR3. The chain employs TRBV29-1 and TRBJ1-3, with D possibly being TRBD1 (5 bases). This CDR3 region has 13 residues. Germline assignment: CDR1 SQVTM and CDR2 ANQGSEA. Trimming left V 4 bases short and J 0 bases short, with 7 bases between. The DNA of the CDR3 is TGCAGCGTTGGGGGGGGCTCTGGAAACACCATATATTTT. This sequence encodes CSVGGGSGNTIYF.

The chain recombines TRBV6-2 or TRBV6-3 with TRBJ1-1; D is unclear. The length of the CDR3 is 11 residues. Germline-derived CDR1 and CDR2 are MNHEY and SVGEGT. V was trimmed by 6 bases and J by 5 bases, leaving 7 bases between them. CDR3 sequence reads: CASSLSTEAFF. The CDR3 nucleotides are TGTGCCAGCAGCCTATCTACTGAAGCTTTCTTT.

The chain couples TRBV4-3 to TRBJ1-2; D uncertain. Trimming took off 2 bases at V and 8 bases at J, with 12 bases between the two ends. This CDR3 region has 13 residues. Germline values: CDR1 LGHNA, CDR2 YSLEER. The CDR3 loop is CASSQQVVRGYTF. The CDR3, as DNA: TGCGCCAGCAGCCAACAAGTCGTGAGAGGCTACACCTTC.

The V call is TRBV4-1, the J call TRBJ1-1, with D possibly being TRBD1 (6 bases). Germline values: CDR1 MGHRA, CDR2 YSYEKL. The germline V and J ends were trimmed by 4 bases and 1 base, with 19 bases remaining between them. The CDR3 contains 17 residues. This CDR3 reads CASSLQGWGGGNTEAFF. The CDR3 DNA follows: TGCGCCAGCAGCCTACAGGGTTGGGGTGGAGGGAACACTGAAGCTTTCTTT.

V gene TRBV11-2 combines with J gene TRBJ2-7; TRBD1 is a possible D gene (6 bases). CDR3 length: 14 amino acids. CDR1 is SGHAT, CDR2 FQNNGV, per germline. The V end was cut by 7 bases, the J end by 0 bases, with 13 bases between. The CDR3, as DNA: TGTGCCAGCAACTTCGGACAGAGCTCCTACGAGCAGTACTTC. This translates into CASNFGQSSYEQYF.

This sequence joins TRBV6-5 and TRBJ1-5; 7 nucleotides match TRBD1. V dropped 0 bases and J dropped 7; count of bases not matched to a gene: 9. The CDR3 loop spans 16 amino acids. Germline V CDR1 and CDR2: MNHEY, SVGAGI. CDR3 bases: TGTGCCAGCAGTTACTCGAATCGGCCAGGGGGACAGCCCCAGCATTTT. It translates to CASSYSNRPGGQPQHF.

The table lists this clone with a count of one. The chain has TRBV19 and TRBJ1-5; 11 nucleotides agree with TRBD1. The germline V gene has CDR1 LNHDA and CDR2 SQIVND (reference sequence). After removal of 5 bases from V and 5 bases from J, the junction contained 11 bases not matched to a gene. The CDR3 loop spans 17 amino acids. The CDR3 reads CASSFGTGGRGDQPQHF. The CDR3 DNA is TGTGCCAGTAGTTTTGGGACAGGGGGACGGGGGGATCAGCCCCAGCATTTT.

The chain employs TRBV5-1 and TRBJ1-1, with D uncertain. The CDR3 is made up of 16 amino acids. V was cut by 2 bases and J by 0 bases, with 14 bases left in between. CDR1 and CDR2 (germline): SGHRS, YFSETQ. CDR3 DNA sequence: TGCGCCAGCAGCTTTGACCCGGGCAGGCTGAACACTGAAGCTTTCTTT. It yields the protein CASSFDPGRLNTEAFF.

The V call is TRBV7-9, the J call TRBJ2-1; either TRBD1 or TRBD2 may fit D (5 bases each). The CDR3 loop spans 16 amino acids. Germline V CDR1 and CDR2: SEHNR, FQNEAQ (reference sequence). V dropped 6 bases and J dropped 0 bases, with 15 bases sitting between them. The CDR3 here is CASRPYGGRSYNEQFF. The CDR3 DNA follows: TGTGCCAGCAGACCTTATGGGGGTCGCTCCTACAATGAGCAGTTCTTC.

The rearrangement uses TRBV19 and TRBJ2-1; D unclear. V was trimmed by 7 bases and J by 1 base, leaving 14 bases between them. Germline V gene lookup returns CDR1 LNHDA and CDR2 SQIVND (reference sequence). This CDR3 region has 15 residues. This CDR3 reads CASIPQLGSYNEQFF. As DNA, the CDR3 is TGTGCCAGTATCCCCCAGTTAGGGTCCTACAATGAGCAGTTCTTC.

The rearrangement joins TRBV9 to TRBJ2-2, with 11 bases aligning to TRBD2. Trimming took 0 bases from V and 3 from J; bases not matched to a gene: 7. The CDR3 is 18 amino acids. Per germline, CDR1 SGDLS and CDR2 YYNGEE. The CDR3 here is CASSVGVSGRGYTGELFF. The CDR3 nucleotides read TGTGCCAGCAGCGTAGGCGTTAGCGGGAGGGGTTACACCGGGGAGCTGTTTTTT. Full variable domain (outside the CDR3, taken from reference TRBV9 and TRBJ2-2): DSGVTQTPKHLITATGQRVTLRCSPRSGDLSVYWYQQSLDQGLQFLIQYYNGEERAKGNILERFSAQQFPDLHSELNLSSLELGDSALYFCASSVGVSGRGYTGELFFGEGSRLTVL.